This T cell receptor beta chain stems from a study of radiotherapy plus CTLA-4 blockade in lung cancer. Clones were sequenced by immunoSEQ multiplex PCR, and TCRdb holds only the in-frame ones, with some missing. The table records tens of thousands of clones, 79% of them present only once. The CDR3 spans 11 residues. V was pared by 3 bases and J by 9 bases, with 9 bases between. CDR1 and CDR2 from the germline V gene are KGHSH and LQKENI. Patients in the study, people with chemo-refractory metastatic non-small-cell lung cancer, received focal radiation plus ipilimumab CTLA-4 blockade. The sample holds a few counts of this clone. Its specificity is unknown. General study points: Subsequent to radiotherapy plus ipilimumab, tumor-derived TCR clones underwent expansion in blood.

This receptor was identified in a human donor with non-small cell lung cancer who had a complete response to radiotherapy plus ipilimumab. The source material was peripheral blood, sampled from a patient treated with radiotherapy plus ipilimumab. This chain links TRBV18 with TRBJ2-7, with D possibly being TRBD1 (5 bases). The CDR3 region has the DNA TGTGCCAGCTCACCGGACATGGTGCAGTACTTC. Translated, it gives CASSPDMVQYF.